The rows below give T cell receptor beta chains drawn from one sample of a study of breast tumors, draining lymph nodes, adjacent tissues. TCRdb processed the multiplex PCR reads anew with MiXCR; each CDR3 protein has one entry. Here the sample spans approximately 31,000 distinct CDR3 sequences, roughly three fifths being singletons. Sequences were obtained from breast tumor tissue. The receptors here all came from a female donor with breast cancer. Some clones in this sample may be carry-over from other donors' samples. The CDR3 runs from the conserved cysteine through the conserved F or W. D genes are given only for firm matches. The listing skips clone size in some rows; elsewhere it reads once, few, many or a size class.

-	TRBV10-3	TRBJ2-1	TRBD1	TGTGCCATCAGTGAAGGGGACAGAACAGACGATGAGCAGTTCTTC	CAISEGDRTDDEQFF
-	TRBV19	TRBJ1-1	-	TGTGCCAGTGGTAAGGCAGGGTGGGGCACTGAAGCTTTCTTT	CASGKAGWGTEAFF
-	TRBV5-1	TRBJ2-7	-	TGCGCCAGCAGCTTTGGCCCTGGCTACGAGCAGTACTTC	CASSFGPGYEQYF
-	TRBV20-1	TRBJ1-5	-	TGCAGTGCCAGGGCCGGGACAAGAAAGACTCAGCCCCAGCATTTT	CSARAGTRKTQPQHF
few	TRBV13	TRBJ2-7	-	TGTGCCAGCAGCTTACCGGGGCGCGATAACGAGCAGTACTTC	CASSLPGRDNEQYF
-	TRBV24-1	TRBJ2-7	TRBD1	TGTGCCACCAGTGATTCTGGCAGGGGGTTTTCAACCTACGAGCAGTACTTC	CATSDSGRGFSTYEQYF
-	TRBV7-2	TRBJ1-4	-	TGTGCCAGCAGCCCAACGGCAACAACTAATGAAAAACTGTTTTTT	CASSPTATTNEKLFF
-	TRBV7-6	TRBJ2-3	TRBD2	TGTGCCAGCAGCTCTATAGCGGGACTTGCAGATACGCAGTATTTT	CASSSIAGLADTQYF
-	TRBV10-3	TRBJ1-6	-	TGTGCCATCAGTGAGTCGTTAGGGACCGCGGATTTAGGGGCCCTCCACTTT	CAISESLGTADLGALHF
-	TRBV5-1	TRBJ1-4	TRBD1	TGCGCCAGCAGCACAACCGGGACAGCTAACGAAAAACTGTTTTTT	CASSTTGTANEKLFF
once	TRBV7-9	TRBJ1-5	TRBD1	TGTGCCAGCAGCTTAGGGTTGGGACAGGGCTATCAGCCCCAGCATTTT	CASSLGLGQGYQPQHF
-	TRBV2	TRBJ1-4	-	TGTGCCAGCACCGTCCTTGGGACAACTAATGAAAAACTGTTTTTT	CASTVLGTTNEKLFF
-	TRBV4-3	TRBJ2-1	-	TGCGCCAGCAGCTTACGTCCGGGACGGCGCGAGTTCTTC	CASSLRPGRREFF
-	TRBV9	TRBJ2-7	TRBD1	TGTGCCAGCAGCGTAGATGGGACAGGGGACTACGAGCAGTACTTC	CASSVDGTGDYEQYF
few	TRBV15	TRBJ1-6	-	TGTGCCACCAGTCTTAGCAATTCACCCCTCCACTTT	CATSLSNSPLHF
-	TRBV2	TRBJ2-5	-	TGTGCCAGCAGTACCCTCGGGCCTCAAGAGACCCAGTACTTC	CASSTLGPQETQYF
many	TRBV27	TRBJ2-3	-	TGTGCCAGCAGTAAGGGCACAGATACGCAGTATTTT	CASSKGTDTQYF
-	TRBV7-9	TRBJ1-6	-	TGTGCCAGCAGCTTTGATGCGGCAGCTAATTCACCCCTCCACTTT	CASSFDAAANSPLHF
-	TRBV19	TRBJ1-2	TRBD1	TGTGCCAGTAGTATTCTGACAGGGGGTCCCCCAGCTGGCTACACCTTC	CASSILTGGPPAGYTF
-	TRBV19	TRBJ2-1	-	TGTGCCAGTAGTTTGACAGGACCGAACGAGCAGTTCTTC	CASSLTGPNEQFF
-	TRBV20-1	TRBJ2-7	TRBD2	TGCAGTGCTAGAGCGGGAGGGAGGGCCTACGAGCAGTACTTC	CSARAGGRAYEQYF
few	TRBV4-2	TRBJ1-6	-	TGTGCCAGCAGCGGGGGATGGCAGGATTCACCCCTCCACTTT	CASSGGWQDSPLHF
few	TRBV7-8	TRBJ2-6	-	TGTGCCAGCAGCCGAGCAGGGGACGGGGCCAACGTCCTGCCTTTC	CASSRAGDGANVLPF
many	TRBV12-3/TRBV12-4	TRBJ2-1	-	TGTGCCAGCAGTTTAGGGGGGCCAAGCTCCTACAATGAGCAGTTCTTC	CASSLGGPSSYNEQFF
-	TRBV12-3/TRBV12-4	TRBJ1-2	-	TGTGCCAGCAGGGCCACCCGGCAGCACTATGGCTACACCTTC	CASRATRQHYGYTF
-	TRBV29-1	TRBJ1-6	-	TGCAGCGTTATGGTCGGCAGGGCGGAACCCCTCCACTTT	CSVMVGRAEPLHF
-	TRBV24-1	TRBJ2-2	-	TGTGCCACCAGTGATTTCGGGGAGGAGGGCACCGGGGAGCTGTTTTTT	CATSDFGEEGTGELFF
many	TRBV6-5	TRBJ1-1	-	TGTGCCAGCACTCTCGGGGGGGGGAGGGACACTGAAGCTTTCTTT	CASTLGGGRDTEAFF
-	TRBV20-1	TRBJ1-6	-	TGCAGTGCAACCTCTGACAGTCTTAATTCACCCCTCCACTTT	CSATSDSLNSPLHF
-	TRBV5-1	TRBJ1-6	-	TGCGCCAGCAGCTTGGGCGGGACTTCTAATTCACCCCTCCACTTT	CASSLGGTSNSPLHF
-	TRBV7-9	TRBJ1-4	TRBD1	TGTGCCAGCATCAAGGGTCGGACAGGGTGGGATGAAAAACTGTTTTTT	CASIKGRTGWDEKLFF
once	TRBV20-1	TRBJ1-2	TRBD1	TGCAGTGCTTTTACTCGGGACAGGGAGGACGCTAACTATGGCTACACCTTC	CSAFTRDREDANYGYTF
few	TRBV20-1	TRBJ1-1	-	TGCAGTGCTAGAGAAGTAGGGGTCGGACACTTGAACACTGAAGCTTTCTTT	CSAREVGVGHLNTEAFF
-	TRBV12-5	TRBJ2-7	TRBD1	TGTGCTAGCGGTTTGGCGGGACAGGGACCTTACGAGCAGTACTTC	CASGLAGQGPYEQYF
-	TRBV7-3	TRBJ2-5	TRBD2	TGTGCCAGCAGCCCCTGTGTGTTAGCGGGAAAGGGTGAGCCCCAGTACTTC	CASSPCVLAGKGEPQYF
once	TRBV20-1	TRBJ1-6	TRBD1	TGCAGTGCCAGGGACAGCCATAATTCACCCCTCCACTTT	CSARDSHNSPLHF
many	TRBV7-2	TRBJ2-1	TRBD1	TGTGCCAGCAGCTTACTCACAGGGGGCTGGGATGAGCAGTTCTTC	CASSLLTGGWDEQFF
medium-sized	TRBV5-1	TRBJ1-6	TRBD1	TGCGCCAGCAGCTTGACCAGGGGACAGTATAATTCACCCCTCCACTTT	CASSLTRGQYNSPLHF
-	TRBV5-5	TRBJ2-1	-	TGTGCCAGCAGCTTATCCCTTACACCGTACAATGAGCAGTTCTTC	CASSLSLTPYNEQFF
-	TRBV11-2	TRBJ1-2	-	TGTGCCAGCAGCTTAGAAGGGGGACGTAAGCGCGGCTACACCTTC	CASSLEGGRKRGYTF
-	TRBV7-9	TRBJ2-5	TRBD1	TGTGCCAGCAGTGCCGGGACAGCCCTTGAGGGGACCCAGTACTTC	CASSAGTALEGTQYF
few	TRBV5-4	TRBJ2-7	-	TGTGCCAGCAGCGCCCGGGACGGTAGCTCCTACGAGCAGTACTTC	CASSARDGSSYEQYF
-	TRBV7-2	TRBJ1-2	-	TGTGCCAGCAGCTTAGAGAGGGGCTATGGCTACACCTTC	CASSLERGYGYTF